This record concerns one TCR beta chain sequence. No antigen is known for it. The sample belongs to a study of CD8+CD57+ T cells in acquired aplastic anemia. Study at large: On average, sorted CD4+ and CD8+ cells gave about 3.1 ug of DNA.

V was trimmed by 1 base and J by 4 bases, leaving 10 bases between them. CDR1 is SQVTM and CDR2 is ANQGSEA in the germline V gene. The CDR3 length is 13 residues. Study-level results: Patients and controls were not found to differ significantly in CD8+ Simpson's diversity. Fewer than 35 shared CD8+ CDR3s appeared highly expressed within patients' immunodominant clones.

Sequencing involved patients with CD8+CD57+ cell expansion previously shown by flow cytometry. Every patient was diagnosed with severe acquired aplastic anemia. Template material for TCR beta VDJ and CDR3 profiling consisted of genomic DNA. TCRdb ran MiXCR on the reads and lists one entry per CDR3 protein. The sample has about 160,000 distinct CDR3 sequences; 71% are singletons. This chain uses TRBV29-1 with TRBJ1-2; D ambiguous. Specimen: sorted CD4+, CD8+, or CD8+CD57+ T cells (not recorded which) from PBMCs. The sequence was collected from a human donor with aplastic anemia. This CDR3 is CSVEAERSYGYTF. The CDR3 nucleotides read TGCAGCGTTGAAGCAGAGCGCAGCTATGGCTACACCTTC.